The 18 T cell receptor beta chains below all came from one sample that was sequenced in a study of CD8 T cells in ankylosing spondylitis. TCRdb reprocessed the 5' RACE reads with MiXCR, giving one entry per CDR3 protein. Among 300,000 to 350,000 distinct CDR3 sequences listed, about 20% were seen once. The sequencing input was blood, either unsorted or a sorted T cell fraction (not recorded which). These receptors all come from a female donor with ankylosing spondylitis or in good health (not recorded which).

The chain links TRBV7-2 to TRBJ1-2; tentatively, D is TRBD1 (5 bases). Germline loops: CDR1 SGHTA, CDR2 FQGNSA. V was trimmed by 4 bases and J by 4 bases, leaving 10 bases between them. This CDR3 contains 13 residues. CDR3 residues: CASSYTGFYGYTF. The CDR3 DNA is TGTGCCAGCAGCTATACAGGTTTCTATGGCTACACCTTC.

This clonotype was counted only a few times. The CDR3 DNA is TGTGCCAGCTCACCACGGAAAGGGCCCTACGAGCAGTACTTC. It translates to CASSPRKGPYEQYF. This chain links TRBV18 with TRBJ2-7; D gene uncertain. Trimming stripped 1 base from V and 2 bases from J, with 9 bases between. Germline CDR1 is KGHSH and CDR2 is LQKENI. The CDR3 totals 14 residues.

This clonotype was detected only a few times. The chain employs TRBV5-6 and TRBJ2-1, with TRBD2 as a possible D gene (5 bases). This CDR3 is built from 14 residues. The V and J ends lost 4 bases and 6 bases respectively, with 14 bases between them. Germline CDR1 reads SGHDT; CDR2 reads YYEEEE. Here the CDR3 DNA reads TGTGCCAGCAGCGTGGACTCGCGGTTCAATGAGCAGTTCTTC. This gives the protein CASSVDSRFNEQFF.

The V and J genes are TRBV30 and TRBJ2-3; D is unresolved. Germline CDR1 is GTSNPN and CDR2 is SVGIG (reference sequence). The CDR3 runs to 14 residues. Trimming pared 1 base from V and 6 bases from J, leaving 14 bases between. CDR3 protein: CAWSGAVNSDTQYF. The DNA for the CDR3 is TGTGCCTGGAGTGGGGCTGTGAACAGCGATACGCAGTATTTT.

This chain joins TRBV5-4 and TRBJ2-6; the D is unclear. Trimming removed 1 base at V and 3 bases at J, with 11 bases between. The CDR3 loop spans 16 amino acids. CDR1 is SGHNT and CDR2 is YYREEE in the germline V gene (reference sequence). The CDR3 DNA reads TGTGCCAGCAGCTTGTGGACGACGGGTGGGGCCAACGTCCTGACTTTC. Its protein product is CASSLWTTGGANVLTF.

The chain is built from TRBV20-1 and TRBJ2-7, with 12 nucleotides matching TRBD2. The CDR3 is made up of 19 amino acids. In germline, CDR1 is DFQATT, CDR2 SNEGSKA (reference sequence). V dropped 0 bases and J dropped 4; count of bases not matched to a gene: 16. CDR3 DNA sequence: TGCAGTGCTAGAGATTGGGCTCTAGCGGGAGGGCCCCGGGGATACGAGCAGTACTTC. It specifies CSARDWALAGGPRGYEQYF.

At least ten counts were recorded for this clonotype. The chain links TRBV7-3 to TRBJ2-1; tentative D call: TRBD2 (6 bases). Trimming removed 5 bases from V and 0 bases from J, with 17 bases in between. This CDR3 spans 17 amino acids. Germline V gives CDR1 SGHTA, CDR2 FQGTGA. CDR3 amino acids: CASSQTGTYSSYNEQFF. In DNA, the CDR3 is TGTGCCAGCAGCCAAACCGGGACTTATAGCTCCTACAATGAGCAGTTCTTC.

The rearrangement links TRBV10-2 to TRBJ1-5; TRBD1 aligns across 8 bases. Germline V gene lookup returns CDR1 WSHSY and CDR2 SAAADI. Germline trimming cut 1 base from V and 1 base from J; bases unmatched to any gene: 12. This CDR3 has 19 amino acids. The chain's CDR3 is CASSEFWTGRRGSNQPQHF. CDR3 nucleotide sequence: TGCGCCAGCAGTGAGTTCTGGACAGGGCGGAGGGGGAGCAATCAGCCCCAGCATTTT.

The chain recombines TRBV2 with TRBJ2-5; 12 bases fit TRBD2. With V trimmed by 8 bases and J by 2 bases, 9 bases remained unmatched. Per germline, CDR1 SNHLY and CDR2 FYNNEI. CDR3 length equals 16 residues. CDR3 nucleotide sequence: TGTGCCAGCTGCTCCAGGACTAGCGGGACTCAAGAGACCCAGTACTTC. This encodes CASCSRTSGTQETQYF. The full variable domain, in which reference TRBV2 and TRBJ2-5 provide the parts outside the CDR3, is EPEVTQTPSHQVTQMGQEVILRCVPISNHLYFYWYRQILGQKVEFLVSFYNNEISEKSEIFDDQFSVERPDGSNFTLKIRSTKLEDSAMYFCASCSRTSGTQETQYFGPGTRLLVL.

The chain has TRBV3-1 and TRBJ2-7; no reliable D call. Germline values: CDR1 LGHDT, CDR2 YNNKEL (reference sequence). Trimming stripped 1 base from V and 2 bases from J, with 12 bases between. This CDR3 has 15 residues. The CDR3 loop reads CASSQGQAQAYEQYF. The DNA of the CDR3 is TGTGCCAGCAGCCAAGGCCAGGCCCAAGCCTACGAGCAGTACTTC.

The chain links TRBV12-3 or TRBV12-4 to TRBJ2-7, with 10 bases identical to TRBD1. The CDR3 runs 13 residues. J lost 7 bases, V lost 4 bases, and 4 bases had no gene match. The CDR3 here is CASSWGQGLEQYF. DNA for the CDR3: TGTGCCAGCAGTTGGGGACAGGGGTTGGAGCAGTACTTC.

This clonotype was counted at least ten times. The rearrangement links TRBV29-1 to TRBJ2-7; D is ambiguous. V lost 4 bases to trimming and J lost 6 bases, with 13 bases between them. The CDR3 extends over 12 amino acids. Germline V gives CDR1 SQVTM, CDR2 ANQGSEA. For the CDR3, the DNA is TGCAGCGTTGGGGAAGGGCGTTCCGAGCAGTACTTC. This gives the protein CSVGEGRSEQYF.

This clonotype was observed many times. The gene calls are TRBV12-3 or TRBV12-4 and TRBJ2-1, with a possible D match to TRBD2 (5 bases). The CDR3 extends over 13 amino acids. With 7 bases removed from V and 3 bases from J, the gap between germline ends came to 10 bases. Written as DNA, the CDR3 is TGTGCCAGCATGAAAGAGGGCTACAATGAGCAGTTCTTC. It codes for CASMKEGYNEQFF.

This clonotype was counted between two and nine times. This chain joins TRBV20-1 and TRBJ2-7, with TRBD2 matching 7 bases. This CDR3 is 15 amino acids long. Germline V CDR1 and CDR2: DFQATT, SNEGSKA (reference sequence). V lost 5 bases to trimming and J lost 2 bases; unmatched junction nucleotides: 12. This CDR3 is CSARPQLAFTYEQYF. The CDR3 region has the DNA TGCAGTGCTCGTCCCCAACTAGCGTTCACCTACGAGCAGTACTTC.

The CDR3 sequence is CASSISSGAYNEQFF. For the CDR3, the DNA is TGTGCCAGTAGTATTTCTAGCGGAGCTTACAATGAGCAGTTCTTC. This chain links TRBV19 with TRBJ2-1; 7 positions match TRBD2. This CDR3 spans 15 amino acids. Germline values: CDR1 LNHDA, CDR2 SQIVND (reference sequence). V was pared by 3 bases and J by 4 bases, with 6 bases of the junction left unmatched.

The gene calls are TRBV20-1 and TRBJ2-1; 12 bases are shared with TRBD2. Germline CDR1 reads DFQATT; CDR2 reads SNEGSKA (reference sequence). The CDR3 length is 14 residues. With V trimmed by 6 bases and J by 10 bases, 10 bases remained unmatched. In nucleotides, the CDR3 is TGCAGTGCAAGGAGGACTAGCGGGAAGGGGGAGCAGTTCTTC. Its translation: CSARRTSGKGEQFF.

In its sample, this clonotype was seen many times. The chain combines TRBV20-1 with TRBJ2-4, with D perhaps matching TRBD2 (5 bases). The CDR3 length is 18 residues. V was shortened by 0 bases and J by 0 bases, with 18 bases between the two germline ends. Germline loops: CDR1 DFQATT, CDR2 SNEGSKA (reference sequence). The CDR3 sequence is CSARDLATPILAKNIQYF. The CDR3 nucleotides read TGCAGTGCTAGAGATTTAGCGACTCCTATTCTAGCCAAAAACATTCAGTACTTC.

The chain combines TRBV27 with TRBJ1-1; the D gene is possibly TRBD1 (6 bases). The germline CDR1 and CDR2 sequences are MNHEY and SMNVEV (reference sequence). V shed 8 bases and J shed 3 bases, with 16 bases lying between them. This CDR3 is built from 14 residues. The CDR3 here is CASPIWGPYTEAFF. In nucleotides, the CDR3 is TGTGCCAGCCCTATCTGGGGGCCTTACACTGAAGCTTTCTTT.